The following is a T cell receptor (beta chain) sequence with its context. Its specificity is not known. Isolating PBMCs gave at least 7 million of these cells per sample. Per germline, CDR1 MGHDK and CDR2 SYGVNS. This CDR3 comprises 15 residues. With V trimmed by 7 bases and J by 4 bases, 8 bases remained unmatched. The data were obtained in a study of blood T cells in healthy people across ages. Study results and limitations: Across samples, TCR beta diversity tracked strongly with naive T cell percentage. Donors of long life had a larger count of naive CD4+ cells and greater diversity than aged donors.

For the second PCR, which ran for about 6 to 12 cycles, a sample-barcoded 5' primer and a J-beta primer mix were used. A tag from a template-switch adaptor with 12 random nucleotides marked each cDNA molecule. TCRdb recomputed calls from the 5' RACE reads with MiXCR, one row per CDR3 protein. The sample carries approximately 810,000 distinct CDR3 sequences, approximately 35% recorded once. V and J are TRBV25-1 and TRBJ1-5; 9 bases map to TRBD1. The source is a man between 18 and 35 years old in good health. Sequencing was performed on blood. The CDR3 protein is CASTPPGTGNQPQHF. Written as DNA, the CDR3 is TGTGCCAGCACCCCTCCGGGGACAGGGAATCAGCCCCAGCATTTT.